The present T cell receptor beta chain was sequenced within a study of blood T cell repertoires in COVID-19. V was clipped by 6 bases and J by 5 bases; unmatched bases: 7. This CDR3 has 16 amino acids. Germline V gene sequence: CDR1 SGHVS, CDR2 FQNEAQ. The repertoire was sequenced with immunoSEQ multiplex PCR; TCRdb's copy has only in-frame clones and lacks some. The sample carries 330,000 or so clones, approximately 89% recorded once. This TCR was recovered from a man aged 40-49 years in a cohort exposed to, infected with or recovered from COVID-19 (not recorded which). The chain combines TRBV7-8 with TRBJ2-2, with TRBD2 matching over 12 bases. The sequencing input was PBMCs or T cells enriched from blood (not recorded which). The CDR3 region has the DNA TGTGCCAGCAGGCTAGCGGGAGGGCCCGTAACCGGGGAGCTGTTTTTT. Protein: CASRLAGGPVTGELFF. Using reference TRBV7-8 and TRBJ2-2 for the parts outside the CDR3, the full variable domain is GAGVSQSPRYKVAKRGQDVALRCDPISGHVSLFWYQQALGQGPEFLTYFQNEAQLDKSGLPSDRFFAERPEGSVSTLKIQRTQQEDSAVYLCASRLAGGPVTGELFFGEGSRLTVL.